This T cell receptor beta chain was sequenced in a study of blood T cell repertoires in COVID-19. Residents of 24 US areas, aged about 18 to 95 years, made up the participants. Membership in each cohort depended on participant-reported clinical history. V was pared by 5 bases and J by 5 bases, with 8 bases of the junction left unmatched. CDR1 and CDR2 (germline): KGHDR, SFDVKD. The CDR3 is 15 residues long. Original methodology: Estimates of nucleated cell counts were drawn from the amplification of reference gene primers. Data came from immunoSEQ multiplex PCR; TCRdb stores just in-frame clones and leaves some out. That table furnishes V, J and clone size, whereas the DNA furnished D and trimming. The table has approximately 200,000 clones, over 80% seen once.

J is TRBJ2-1 and V is TRBV24-1; 7 bases fit TRBD2. The sample comprised PBMCs or T cells enriched from blood (not recorded which). This sequence was found in a man between 18 and 35 years old with acute COVID-19. CDR3 in amino acids: CATSAGGREDNEQFF. CDR3 nucleotides: TGTGCCACCAGTGCGGGCGGGAGAGAGGACAATGAGCAGTTCTTC.